This entry features one T cell receptor (beta chain) sequence. Its antigen remains unknown. The sample comes from a study of blood T cells in healthy people across ages. General observations from the study: Greater diversity and more naive CD4+ cells were seen in long-lived donors than in aged donors.

V shed 0 bases and J shed 0 bases, with 12 bases lying between them. The CDR3 runs 17 residues. Germline CDR1 LGHDT, CDR2 YNNKEL (reference sequence). Then a second PCR, running roughly 7 to 12 cycles, was carried out with a sample-barcoded 5' primer and a J-beta primer mix. TCRdb re-called the 5' RACE reads with MiXCR, one entry per CDR3 protein. The sample lists around 800,000 distinct CDR3 sequences; roughly 24% were seen once. This same sample was also part of a study on T cells of mothers and their children.

The TCR comes from a boy aged 10-17 years in good health. Sequencing input: blood. This chain connects TRBV3-1 to TRBJ1-5, with D tentatively TRBD1 (5 bases). The CDR3 DNA reads TGTGCCAGCAGCCAAGATCCGCAGGACAATAGCAATCAGCCCCAGCATTTT. It yields the protein CASSQDPQDNSNQPQHF.